Following are 21 T cell receptor beta chains from one sample sequenced in a study of graft-versus-host responses after intestinal transplantation (dated by TCRdb to the early 2020s). The library relied on the immunoSEQ multiplex PCR assay. Drawn from immuneACCESS, this table holds only the in-frame rearrangements with V and J called that TCRdb kept. Clones are partly lost; checked studies trace under half to an unresolved V gene and leave the rest unexplained. The sample yields 80,000 to 95,000 clones; roughly 91% were counted once. The top ten clonotypes cover roughly 2% of the sample. The antigens these receptors bind are not known. The sample's time point, from its label and the paper: cells obtained before transplantation from donor or recipient. The sequences come from unstimulated CD8+ T cells sorted from spleen or lymph node cells, collected before intestinal transplant. These receptors were collected from a human donor who received an intestinal transplant.

This chain uses TRBV12-5 with TRBJ1-5; tentatively, D is TRBD1 (5 bases). CDR3 size: 16 residues. Germline CDR1 is LGHNT and CDR2 is FRNRAP. Trimming took off 1 base at V and 1 base at J, with 11 bases between the two ends. CDR3 sequence: CASGLGRGRSNQPQHF. CDR3 DNA: TGTGCTAGTGGTTTGGGAAGGGGCAGGAGCAATCAGCCCCAGCATTTT.

V and J are TRBV25-1 and TRBJ2-3; D call uncertain. The V end was cut by 5 bases, the J end by 0 bases, with 21 bases between. Germline V gene lookup returns CDR1 MGHDK and CDR2 SYGVNS. The CDR3 sequence is 18 residues long. CDR3 sequence reads: CASSNTEPGSLSTDTQYF. DNA of the CDR3: TGTGCCAGCAGTAATACCGAACCCGGTTCTCTTAGCACAGATACGCAGTATTTT. The variable domain in full, completed from reference TRBV25-1 and TRBJ2-3, reads EADIYQTPRYLVIGTGKKITLECSQTMGHDKMYWYQQDPGMELHLIHYSYGVNSTEKGDLSSESTVSRIRTEHFPLTLESARPSHTSQYLCASSNTEPGSLSTDTQYFGPGTRLTVL.

The chain joins TRBV19 to TRBJ2-7; the D is unclear. Trimming took off 1 base at V and 3 bases at J, with 10 bases between the two ends. The germline gives CDR1 LNHDA, CDR2 SQIVND (reference sequence). CDR3 size: 14 residues. The DNA for the CDR3 is TGTGCCAGTAGTATAGGGTCAGGCGACTACGAGCAGTACTTC. Protein product: CASSIGSGDYEQYF.

The rearrangement uses TRBV9 and TRBJ2-1; TRBD2 matches at 9 bases. The ends lost 0 bases at V and 5 bases at J; junction bases unmatched: 3. The CDR3 is 15 residues long. Germline V lookup: CDR1 SGDLS, CDR2 YYNGEE. Here the CDR3 reads CASSVVAGGNNEQFF. Here the CDR3 DNA reads TGTGCCAGCAGCGTAGTTGCGGGGGGGAACAATGAGCAGTTCTTC.

The V gene is TRBV4-1, the J gene TRBJ1-1; no firm D call. The germline V gene encodes CDR1 MGHRA and CDR2 YSYEKL. The CDR3 covers 11 residues. V was trimmed by 4 bases and J by 6 bases, leaving 6 bases between them. As DNA, the CDR3 is TGCGCCAGCAGCCGCGGGTCTGAAGCTTTCTTT. Protein sequence: CASSRGSEAFF.

J is TRBJ2-3 and V is TRBV13, with 15 bases lining up with TRBD2. The CDR3 totals 17 residues. Trimming at V came to 6 bases and at J to 3 bases, leaving 7 bases not matched to a gene. Germline V gene data show CDR1 as PRHDT and CDR2 as FYEKMQ (reference sequence). CDR3: CASSGLAGGHGTDTQYF. CDR3 nucleotide sequence: TGTGCCAGCAGTGGACTAGCGGGGGGGCATGGTACAGATACGCAGTATTTT.

The J gene is TRBJ2-1, the V gene TRBV30; 8 positions agree with TRBD1. This CDR3 contains 14 residues. V dropped 4 bases and J dropped 3; count of bases not matched to a gene: 5. The germline CDR1 and CDR2 sequences are GTSNPN and SVGIG (reference sequence). The CDR3 sequence is CAWTDGQGYNEQFF. The CDR3, as DNA: TGTGCCTGGACCGACGGACAGGGCTACAATGAGCAGTTCTTC.

This clone was detected only once. The V gene is TRBV2, the J gene TRBJ2-2; TRBD2 is a possible D gene (6 bases). Trimming took off 1 base at V and 4 bases at J, with 13 bases between the two ends. The CDR3 is 16 residues long. Looked up from germline, CDR1 is SNHLY and CDR2 is FYNNEI. The CDR3 spells CASSEEEGKSTGELFF. In DNA form, the CDR3 reads TGTGCCAGCAGTGAAGAGGAGGGAAAGAGCACCGGGGAGCTGTTTTTT.

CDR3 residues: CSVDADDSSTDTQYF. CDR3 nucleotide sequence: TGCAGCGTTGACGCCGACGACAGTAGCACAGATACGCAGTATTTT. The chain links TRBV29-1 to TRBJ2-3; D is possibly TRBD1 (5 bases). Germline CDR1 is SQVTM and CDR2 is ANQGSEA. With 3 bases removed from V and 0 bases from J, the gap between germline ends came to 13 bases. This CDR3 contains 15 residues.

The chain joins TRBV30 to TRBJ2-1; 10 bases fit TRBD1. Germline CDR1 reads GTSNPN; CDR2 reads SVGIG (reference sequence). The CDR3 runs to 14 residues. The J segment lost 6 bases and the V segment lost 2 bases, leaving 4 bases of the junction unmatched. Here the CDR3 DNA reads TGTGCCTGGAGTACCGGGACAGGGGTCAATGAGCAGTTCTTC. Protein: CAWSTGTGVNEQFF.

The chain carries TRBV4-3 and TRBJ2-2; TRBD2 agrees at 8 bases. The CDR3 sequence is 18 residues long. The trim removed 2 bases at V and 1 base at J, leaving 9 bases unmatched. Germline lookup yields CDR1 LGHNA and CDR2 YSLEER. The CDR3 DNA is TGCGCCAGCAGCCAACTTCGGGAGGGACACAAGAACACCGGGGAGCTGTTTTTT. Encoded protein: CASSQLREGHKNTGELFF.

This rearrangement joins TRBV5-5 to TRBJ1-2; 9 bases match TRBD1. The germline CDR1 and CDR2 sequences are SGHKS and YYEKEE (reference sequence). Losses at the gene ends were 2 bases for V and 8 bases for J; bases not matched to a gene: 4. CDR3 length: 13 amino acids. This chain's CDR3 is CASSLQGAGGYTF. For the CDR3, the DNA is TGTGCCAGCAGCTTACAGGGGGCGGGGGGCTACACCTTC.

The gene calls are TRBV18 and TRBJ1-2, with 9 positions matching TRBD1. Germline V gene lookup returns CDR1 KGHSH and CDR2 LQKENI. V was clipped by 3 bases and J by 1 base; unmatched bases: 3. The CDR3 totals 15 residues. CDR3 in DNA: TGTGCCAGCTCACCGTGGGACAGGGATAACTATGGCTACACCTTC. Translating it yields CASSPWDRDNYGYTF.

CDR3: CASSLDREKANYGYTF. Written as DNA, the CDR3 is TGTGCCAGCAGCTTGGACAGGGAAAAAGCTAACTATGGCTACACCTTC. The chain employs TRBV9 and TRBJ1-2, with 8 bases matching TRBD1. The CDR3 runs 16 residues. Trimming removed 4 bases from V and 0 bases from J; junction bases left unmatched: 8. Germline loops: CDR1 SGDLS, CDR2 YYNGEE.

J is TRBJ1-1 and V is TRBV13; a weak D match, TRBD1 (6 bases). V dropped 5 bases and J dropped 1 base, with 11 bases sitting between them. The CDR3 contains 14 residues. Germline values: CDR1 PRHDT, CDR2 FYEKMQ (reference sequence). The CDR3 DNA sequence: TGTGCCAGCAGCCCGGGACATCAGAACACTGAAGCTTTCTTT. Protein product: CASSPGHQNTEAFF.

The V gene is TRBV5-1, the J gene TRBJ2-1, with 15 bases lining up with TRBD2. Germline V gene data show CDR1 as SGHRS and CDR2 as YFSETQ. CDR3 size: 18 residues. Germline trimming cut 4 bases from V and 8 bases from J; bases unmatched to any gene: 13. This CDR3 is CASSINGLAGGREDEQFF. CDR3 DNA: TGCGCCAGCAGCATCAACGGACTAGCGGGGGGGCGTGAGGATGAGCAGTTCTTC.

The J gene is TRBJ2-3, the V gene TRBV4-3, with TRBD1 identical over 12 bases. V was clipped by 0 bases and J by 5 bases; unmatched bases: 12. This CDR3 region has 19 residues. Germline values: CDR1 LGHNA, CDR2 YSLEER. CDR3 sequence (DNA): TGCGCCAGCAGCCAAGAAGTCCCGCCGGGACAGGGGGCTTTAGATACGCAGTATTTT. Translating it yields CASSQEVPPGQGALDTQYF.

The chain recombines TRBV9 with TRBJ2-7; unclear D gene. Trimming left V 8 bases short and J 3 bases short, with 3 bases between. The CDR3 runs 9 residues. The germline V gene encodes CDR1 SGDLS and CDR2 YYNGEE. The CDR3: CARYYEQYF. CDR3 DNA sequence: TGTGCCAGGTACTACGAGCAGTACTTC.

J is TRBJ2-1 and V is TRBV9, with TRBD2 matching over 13 bases. CDR1 is SGDLS and CDR2 is YYNGEE in the germline V gene. CDR3 length equals 15 residues. V gave up 5 bases and J gave up 8 bases; unmatched junction bases: 7. The CDR3 is CASSAGTSGAYEQFF. In nucleotides, the CDR3 is TGTGCCAGCAGTGCCGGGACTAGCGGGGCGTATGAGCAGTTCTTC.

The J gene is TRBJ2-3, the V gene TRBV4-1, with 10 bases fitting TRBD2. Germline V CDR1 and CDR2: MGHRA, YSYEKL. The CDR3 has 17 amino acids. The V and J ends lost 3 bases and 4 bases, in that order; junction bases with no gene match: 10. CDR3 sequence (DNA): TGCGCCAGCAGCCACCCATCGAGCGGGGGGGGCGCAGATACGCAGTATTTT. Encoded protein: CASSHPSSGGGADTQYF.

In DNA, the CDR3 is TGTGCCAGCAGCTTAGCCAGACTAGCGGGGGGGCCCTCCTACAATGAGCAGTTCTTC. This codes for CASSLARLAGGPSYNEQFF. V is TRBV7-9 and J is TRBJ2-1, with TRBD2 matching 14 bases. Looked up from germline, CDR1 is SEHNR and CDR2 is FQNEAQ (reference sequence). J lost 0 bases, V lost 0 bases, and 4 bases had no gene match. The CDR3 runs to 19 residues.